These 5 T cell receptor beta chains share one sample of origin, sequenced in a study of cytomegalovirus exposure and HLA in healthy donors. This table comes from immunoSEQ multiplex PCR, and its TCRdb copy is limited to in-frame clones, with some not included. The sample consists of roughly 63,000 clones, around 90% of them appearing once. Sequencing used PBMCs. The receptors originated from a young woman in good health and CMV-seronegative.

This clone has a single count. V gene TRBV5-1 combines with J gene TRBJ2-1; 12 bases are a match to TRBD2. Germline CDR1 and CDR2: SGHRS and YFSETQ. CDR3 length: 15 amino acids. V trimming: 3 bases; J trimming: 8 bases; junction bases outside the gene matches: 6. The CDR3 sequence is CASSSLAGGRYEQFF. For the CDR3, the DNA is TGCGCCAGCAGCTCCCTAGCGGGGGGGCGGTATGAGCAGTTCTTC.

This clone was seen just once. Here the CDR3 reads CASSSPGHPSLNEKLFF. The CDR3 DNA follows: TGTGCCAGCAGCTCCCCGGGACACCCTTCCCTCAATGAAAAACTGTTTTTT. The chain carries TRBV28 and TRBJ1-4, with D possibly TRBD1 on 6 matching bases. CDR1 is MDHEN, CDR2 SYDVKM, per germline. The CDR3 is made up of 17 amino acids. The ends were cut back, 6 bases at V and 5 bases at J, with 22 bases in the middle.

The chain has TRBV7-9 and TRBJ2-1; D possibly corresponds to TRBD2 (5 bases). Germline CDR1 is SEHNR and CDR2 is FQNEAQ (reference sequence). The length of the CDR3 is 15 residues. V was pared by 5 bases and J by 6 bases, with 17 bases between. The CDR3 loop reads CASSLPVGVGNEQFF. The CDR3 DNA reads TGTGCCAGCAGCCTGCCTGTGGGAGTGGGCAATGAGCAGTTCTTC.

The V gene is TRBV6-1, the J gene TRBJ1-1; weak D call: TRBD1 (6 bases). The CDR3 has 14 amino acids. The V gene lost 6 bases and the J gene lost 9 bases, with 20 bases spanning the gap. Germline assignment: CDR1 MNHNS and CDR2 SASEGT. CDR3 sequence: CASRDSRDNEKAFF. For the CDR3, the DNA is TGTGCCAGCAGGGACTCCCGGGACAACGAGAAAGCTTTCTTT.

In its sample, this clone was seen a few times. The V gene is TRBV7-8, the J gene TRBJ2-7, with TRBD1 as a possible D gene (5 bases). The V end lost 2 bases, the J end lost 3 bases, and 8 bases lay between the germline ends. The germline V gene has CDR1 SGHVS and CDR2 FQNEAQ. This CDR3 is 13 amino acids long. The CDR3 nucleotides read TGTGCCAGCAGCTTAAAGACAGACTACGAGCAGTACTTC. Translated, it gives CASSLKTDYEQYF.